This T cell receptor (beta chain) appears in the sequencing data of a study of control samples from healthy donors and cancer patients. TCRdb's table, derived via immunoSEQ multiplex PCR, lists solely in-frame clones and lacks some. The sample has approximately 58,000 clones; 75% to 90% are singletons. Germline assignment: CDR1 LGHDT and CDR2 YNNKEL (reference sequence). The CDR3 runs 16 residues. Trimming left V 1 base short and J 3 bases short, with 14 bases between. The sequenced sample consisted of PBMCs. This sequence originates from a man aged 55-75 years with head and neck cancer. The rearrangement uses TRBV3-1 (or the pseudogene TRBV3-2) and TRBJ2-3; D perhaps matches TRBD2 (5 bases). The CDR3 is CASSQAWGVGTDTQYF. The CDR3 bases are TGTGCCAGCAGCCAAGCTTGGGGAGTGGGTACAGATACGCAGTATTTT.